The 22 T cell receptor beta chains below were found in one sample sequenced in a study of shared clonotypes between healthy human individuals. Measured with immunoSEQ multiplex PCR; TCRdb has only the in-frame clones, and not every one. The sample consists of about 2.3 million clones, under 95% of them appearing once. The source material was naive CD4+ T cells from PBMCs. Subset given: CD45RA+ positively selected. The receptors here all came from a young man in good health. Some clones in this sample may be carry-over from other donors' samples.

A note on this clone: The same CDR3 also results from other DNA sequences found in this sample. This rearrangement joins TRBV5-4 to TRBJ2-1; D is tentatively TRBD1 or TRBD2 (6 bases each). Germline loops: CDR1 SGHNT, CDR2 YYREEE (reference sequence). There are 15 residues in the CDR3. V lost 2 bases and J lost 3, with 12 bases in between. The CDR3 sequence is CASSLGGSGYNEQFF. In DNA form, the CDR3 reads TGTGCCAGCAGCTTAGGGGGGAGTGGCTACAATGAGCAGTTCTTC. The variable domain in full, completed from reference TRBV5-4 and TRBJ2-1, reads ETGVTQSPTHLIKTRGQQVTLRCSSQSGHNTVSWYQQALGQGPQFIFQYYREEENGRGNFPPRFSGLQFPNYSSELNVNALELDDSALYLCASSLGGSGYNEQFFGPGTRLTVL.

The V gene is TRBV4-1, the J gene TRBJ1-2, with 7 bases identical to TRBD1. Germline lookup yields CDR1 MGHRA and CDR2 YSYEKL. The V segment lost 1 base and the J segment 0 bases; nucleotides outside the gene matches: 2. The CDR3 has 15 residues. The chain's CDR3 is CASSQGQGANYGYTF. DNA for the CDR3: TGCGCCAGCAGCCAAGGACAGGGAGCTAACTATGGCTACACCTTC.

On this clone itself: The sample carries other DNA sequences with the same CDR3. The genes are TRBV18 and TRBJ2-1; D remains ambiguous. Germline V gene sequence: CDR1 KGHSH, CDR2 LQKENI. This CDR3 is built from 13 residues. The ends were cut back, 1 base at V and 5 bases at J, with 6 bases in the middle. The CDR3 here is CASSPRRDNEQFF. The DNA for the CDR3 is TGTGCCAGCTCACCACGGAGAGACAATGAGCAGTTCTTC.

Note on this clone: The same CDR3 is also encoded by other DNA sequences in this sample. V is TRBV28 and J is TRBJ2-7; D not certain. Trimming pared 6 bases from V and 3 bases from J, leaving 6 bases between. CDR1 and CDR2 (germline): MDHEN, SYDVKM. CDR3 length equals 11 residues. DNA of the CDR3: TGTGCCAGCAGACACATCTACGAGCAGTACTTC. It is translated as CASRHIYEQYF.

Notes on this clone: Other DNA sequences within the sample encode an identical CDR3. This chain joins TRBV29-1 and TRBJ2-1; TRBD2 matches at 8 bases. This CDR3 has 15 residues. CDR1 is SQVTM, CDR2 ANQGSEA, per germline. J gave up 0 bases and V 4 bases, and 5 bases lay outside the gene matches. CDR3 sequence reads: CSVAGGFGSYNEQFF. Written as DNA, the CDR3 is TGCAGCGTTGCGGGGGGGTTCGGCTCCTACAATGAGCAGTTCTTC.

CDR3 residues: CASSLGQGDEQYF. CDR3 DNA: TGTGCCAGCAGCCTTGGACAGGGTGACGAGCAGTACTTC. The chain carries TRBV7-7 and TRBJ2-7, with 8 positions matching TRBD1. Looked up from germline, CDR1 is SSHAT and CDR2 is FNYEAQ (reference sequence). The CDR3 runs 13 residues. J was trimmed by 5 bases and V by 5 bases; bases with no gene match: 5.

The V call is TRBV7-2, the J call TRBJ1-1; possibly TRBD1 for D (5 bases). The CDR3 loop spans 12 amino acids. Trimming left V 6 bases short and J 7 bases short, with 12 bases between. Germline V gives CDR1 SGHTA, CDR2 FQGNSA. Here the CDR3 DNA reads TGTGCCAGCAGACGGCCGCAGGGTGAAGCTTTCTTT. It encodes CASRRPQGEAFF.

CDR3 residues: CASSFTGTSGIWETQYF. The DNA of the CDR3 is TGTGCCAGCAGCTTTACCGGGACTAGCGGGATTTGGGAGACCCAGTACTTC. The chain carries TRBV7-2 and TRBJ2-5; 13 bases agree with TRBD2. From germline, CDR1 is SGHTA and CDR2 FQGNSA. V gave up 3 bases and J gave up 5 bases; unmatched junction bases: 9. The CDR3 sequence is 17 residues long.

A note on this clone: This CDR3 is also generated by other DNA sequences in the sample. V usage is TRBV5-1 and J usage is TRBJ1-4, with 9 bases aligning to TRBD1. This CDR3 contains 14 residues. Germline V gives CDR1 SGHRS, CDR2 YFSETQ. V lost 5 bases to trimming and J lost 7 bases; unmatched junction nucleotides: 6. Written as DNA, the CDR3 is TGCGCCAGCAGTCTCCGGGGACAGGGTGAAAAACTGTTTTTT. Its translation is CASSLRGQGEKLFF.

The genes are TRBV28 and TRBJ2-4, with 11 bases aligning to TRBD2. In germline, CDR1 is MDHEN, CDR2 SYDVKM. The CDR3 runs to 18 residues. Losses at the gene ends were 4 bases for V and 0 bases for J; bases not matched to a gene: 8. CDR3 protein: CASSYVLAGGLAKNIQYF. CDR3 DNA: TGTGCCAGCAGTTATGTGCTAGCGGGAGGACTAGCCAAAAACATTCAGTACTTC.

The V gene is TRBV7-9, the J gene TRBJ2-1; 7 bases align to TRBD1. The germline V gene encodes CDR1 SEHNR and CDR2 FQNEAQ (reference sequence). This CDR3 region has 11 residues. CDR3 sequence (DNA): TGTGCAGGGGGCCGAGACACGGAGCAGTTCTTC. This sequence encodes CAGGRDTEQFF.

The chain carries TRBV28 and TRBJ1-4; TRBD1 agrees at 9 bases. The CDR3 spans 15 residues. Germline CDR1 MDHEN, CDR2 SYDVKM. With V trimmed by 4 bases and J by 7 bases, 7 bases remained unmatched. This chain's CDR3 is CASSSGQGWVEKLFF. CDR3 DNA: TGTGCCAGCAGTTCGGGACAGGGTTGGGTTGAAAAACTGTTTTTT.

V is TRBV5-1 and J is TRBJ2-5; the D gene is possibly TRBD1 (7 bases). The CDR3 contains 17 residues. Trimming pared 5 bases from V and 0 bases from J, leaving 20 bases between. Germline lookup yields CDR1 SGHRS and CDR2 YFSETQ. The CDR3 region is CASSWGVDRINQETQYF. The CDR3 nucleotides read TGCGCCAGCAGTTGGGGGGTGGACAGGATCAACCAAGAGACCCAGTACTTC. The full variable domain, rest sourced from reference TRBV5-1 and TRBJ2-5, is KAGVTQTPRYLIKTRGQQVTLSCSPISGHRSVSWYQQTPGQGLQFLFEYFSETQRNKGNFPGRFSGRQFSNSRSEMNVSTLELGDSALYLCASSWGVDRINQETQYFGPGTRLLVL.

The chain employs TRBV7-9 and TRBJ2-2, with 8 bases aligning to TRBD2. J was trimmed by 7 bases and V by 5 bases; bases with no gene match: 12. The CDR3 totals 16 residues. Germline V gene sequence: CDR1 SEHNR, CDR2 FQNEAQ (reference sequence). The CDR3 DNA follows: TGTGCCAGCAGCCCCCCCTTCGGGAGGGCTGACGGGGAGCTGTTTTTT. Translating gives CASSPPFGRADGELFF. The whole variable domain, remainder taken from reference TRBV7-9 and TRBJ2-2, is DTGVSQNPRHKITKRGQNVTFRCDPISEHNRLYWYRQTLGQGPEFLTYFQNEAQLEKSRLLSDRFSAERPKGSFSTLEIQRTEQGDSAMYLCASSPPFGRADGELFFGEGSRLTVL.

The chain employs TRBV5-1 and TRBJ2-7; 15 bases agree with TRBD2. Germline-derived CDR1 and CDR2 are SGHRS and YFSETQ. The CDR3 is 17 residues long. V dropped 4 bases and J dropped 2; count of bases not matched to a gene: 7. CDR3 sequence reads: CASSAGLAGGRPYEQYF. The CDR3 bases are TGCGCCAGCAGCGCGGGACTAGCGGGAGGCCGTCCCTACGAGCAGTACTTC.

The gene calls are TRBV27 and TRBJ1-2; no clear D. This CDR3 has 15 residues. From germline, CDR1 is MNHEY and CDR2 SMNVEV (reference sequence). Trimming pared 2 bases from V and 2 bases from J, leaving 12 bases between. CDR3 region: CASSLARGRNYGYTF. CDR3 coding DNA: TGTGCCAGCAGTTTAGCAAGAGGGCGGAACTATGGCTACACCTTC.

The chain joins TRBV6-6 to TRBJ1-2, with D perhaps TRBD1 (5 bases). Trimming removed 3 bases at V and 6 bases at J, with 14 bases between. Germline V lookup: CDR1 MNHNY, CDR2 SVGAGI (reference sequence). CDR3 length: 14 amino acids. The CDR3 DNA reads TGTGCCAGCAGTTATCTGTTAGCAGGGAATGGCTACACCTTC. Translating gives CASSYLLAGNGYTF.

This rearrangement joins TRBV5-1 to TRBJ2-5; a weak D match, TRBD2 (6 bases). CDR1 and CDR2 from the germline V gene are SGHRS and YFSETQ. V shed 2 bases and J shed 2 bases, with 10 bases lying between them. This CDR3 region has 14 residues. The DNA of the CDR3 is TGCGCCAGCAGCTTCGGAGGGGAGCAAGAGACCCAGTACTTC. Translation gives CASSFGGEQETQYF.

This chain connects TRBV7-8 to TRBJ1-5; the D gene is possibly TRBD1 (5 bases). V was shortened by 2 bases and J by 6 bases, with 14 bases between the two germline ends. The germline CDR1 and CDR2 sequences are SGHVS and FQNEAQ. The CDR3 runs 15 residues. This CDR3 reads CASSLLTPGTQPQHF. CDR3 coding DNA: TGTGCCAGCAGCTTATTGACGCCGGGGACTCAGCCCCAGCATTTT.

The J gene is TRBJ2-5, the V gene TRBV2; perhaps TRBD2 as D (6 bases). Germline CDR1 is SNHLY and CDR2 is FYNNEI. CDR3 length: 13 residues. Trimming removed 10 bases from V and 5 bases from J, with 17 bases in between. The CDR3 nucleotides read TGTGCCAACCGACGCGCCAGCGGGGAGACCCAGTACTTC. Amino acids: CANRRASGETQYF.

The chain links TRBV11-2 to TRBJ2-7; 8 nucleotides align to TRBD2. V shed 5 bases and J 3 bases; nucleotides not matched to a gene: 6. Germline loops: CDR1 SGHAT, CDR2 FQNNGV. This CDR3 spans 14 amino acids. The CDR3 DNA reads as TGTGCCAGCAGCCCTATAGCGGGACACTACGAGCAGTACTTC. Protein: CASSPIAGHYEQYF.

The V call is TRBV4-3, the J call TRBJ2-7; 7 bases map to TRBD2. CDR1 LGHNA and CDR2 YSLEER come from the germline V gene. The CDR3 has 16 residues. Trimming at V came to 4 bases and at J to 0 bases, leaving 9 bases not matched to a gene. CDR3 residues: CASSRASGGLSYEQYF. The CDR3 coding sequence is TGCGCCAGCAGCCGCGCCTCGGGAGGCCTCTCCTACGAGCAGTACTTC.